Sequencing of this T cell receptor (beta chain) was carried out in a study of cytomegalovirus exposure and HLA in healthy donors. As concerns this clone: Its antigen is unknown.

The CDR3 has 15 amino acids. Germline values: CDR1 SNHLY, CDR2 FYNNEI. V gave up 6 bases and J gave up 0 bases, with 11 bases separating them. Study-wide points: CMV antigen specificity was confirmed in vitro for a few CMV-associated chains. Relative to equally common others, HLA-associated TCR beta chains showed greater clonal expansion in a later analysis. HLA alleles were associated with 15,000 to 20,000 TCR beta sequences in a later analysis at 0.05 false discovery rate.

The PCR contained 60 Vbeta and 13 Jbeta primers. Sequencing was performed with immunoSEQ multiplex PCR; in TCRdb, only in-frame clones are kept and a portion is missing. The data hold approximately 97,000 clones, with 81% observed a single time. The sequence came from a woman in her 70s in good health and CMV-seropositive. The V gene is TRBV2, the J gene TRBJ2-2; D uncertain. Sequencing input: PBMCs. The CDR3, as DNA: TGTGCCAGCAGCCTTACTCCCGCGAACACCGGGGAGCTGTTTTTT. Encoded protein: CASSLTPANTGELFF.